These 27 T cell receptor beta chains share one sample of origin, sequenced in a study of Graves' ophthalmopathy and Graves' hyperthyroidism. RNA transcripts were the source from which TCR beta CDR3 regions were amplified. Second-round multiplex PCR came after a first-round RT-PCR that employed HTBI primers. TCRdb reprocessed the multiplex PCR reads with MiXCR, giving one entry per CDR3 protein. The data show about 600,000 distinct CDR3 sequences, about 40% seen once. The sequenced sample consisted of peripheral blood or thyroid tissue (not recorded which). Every receptor here comes from an adult man with Graves' hyperthyroidism.

This clonotype has a count of ten or more. V is TRBV6-1 and J is TRBJ2-5, with D unresolved. CDR1 is MNHNS, CDR2 SASEGT, per germline. This CDR3 comprises 12 residues. V shed 5 bases and J shed 2 bases, with 6 bases lying between them. The CDR3: CASSHQQETQYF. The CDR3 region has the DNA TGTGCCAGCAGTCACCAACAAGAGACCCAGTACTTC.

This clonotype has ten or more counts. The CDR3 reads CASSLARWAGGVTEAFF. The CDR3 DNA reads as TGCGCCAGCAGCTTGGCCAGATGGGCAGGGGGCGTCACTGAAGCTTTCTTT. The J gene is TRBJ1-1, the V gene TRBV5-1, with 8 bases lining up with TRBD1. CDR1 SGHRS and CDR2 YFSETQ come from the germline V gene. The CDR3 length is 17 residues. With 0 bases clipped from V and 4 bases from J, the junction kept 11 bases outside the gene matches.

The chain recombines TRBV7-3 with TRBJ1-2, with a weak D call TRBD1 (5 bases). CDR1 and CDR2 from the germline V gene are SGHTA and FQGTGA. The V end lost 2 bases, the J end lost 4 bases, and 11 bases lay between the germline ends. The length of the CDR3 is 14 residues. The CDR3: CASSLGAGGYGYTF. The CDR3 bases are TGTGCCAGCAGCTTAGGGGCGGGGGGCTATGGCTACACCTTC.

This clonotype was seen repeatedly, ten times or more. The chain couples TRBV2 to TRBJ1-5; 7 nucleotides match TRBD1. The length of the CDR3 is 14 residues. CDR1 SNHLY and CDR2 FYNNEI come from the germline V gene. V dropped 4 bases and J dropped 3; count of bases not matched to a gene: 3. CDR3 region: CASSAGTDNQPQHF. The CDR3, as DNA: TGTGCCAGCAGTGCCGGGACAGACAATCAGCCCCAGCATTTT.

This clonotype was seen a handful of times. The chain has TRBV12-3 or TRBV12-4 and TRBJ1-1, with D possibly being TRBD1 (5 bases). V lost 4 bases to trimming and J lost 1 base, with 13 bases between them. The CDR3 length is 15 residues. The CDR3 DNA reads TGTGCCAGCAGTTACTCAGGGCCTCGGAACACTGAAGCTTTCTTT. Protein sequence: CASSYSGPRNTEAFF.

This clonotype was observed at least ten times. The chain is built from TRBV10-2 and TRBJ1-1; a possible D gene is TRBD1 (6 bases). CDR3 length: 14 residues. From germline, CDR1 is WSHSY and CDR2 SAAADI. V lost 6 bases and J 1 base, leaving 12 bases between the germline ends. The CDR3 coding sequence is TGCGCCAGCAGCGGGACACCTTGGAACACTGAAGCTTTCTTT. This gives the protein CASSGTPWNTEAFF.

This clonotype was counted at least ten times. V usage is TRBV12-3 or TRBV12-4 and J usage is TRBJ1-2; no firm D call. This CDR3 contains 12 residues. V was clipped by 6 bases and J by 7 bases, with 12 bases between them. The DNA of the CDR3 is TGTGCCAGCAGCTATATTAGGCGTGGCTACACCTTC. Protein sequence: CASSYIRRGYTF.

This clonotype was seen more than once but under ten times. This chain joins TRBV27 and TRBJ2-5; D gene ambiguous. Matching the DNA end better, TRBJ2-1 makes the J call doubtful. From germline, CDR1 is MNHEY and CDR2 SMNVEV (reference sequence). The CDR3 is made up of 16 amino acids. The CDR3 sequence is CASSESLGRGYNEQFF. The CDR3 coding sequence is TGTGCCAGCAGTGAATCGCTGGGTAGAGGATACAATGAGCAGTTCTTC.

The gene calls are TRBV7-9 and TRBJ2-5; perhaps TRBD1 as D (5 bases). This CDR3 spans 11 amino acids. Looked up from germline, CDR1 is SEHNR and CDR2 is FQNEAQ (reference sequence). V was pared by 5 bases and J by 7 bases, with 8 bases between. The CDR3 region is CASSDTGTQYF. The CDR3 DNA follows: TGTGCCAGCAGCGATACAGGGACCCAGTACTTC.

This clonotype was recorded a few times. V is TRBV12-3 or TRBV12-4 and J is TRBJ1-6, with TRBD1 matching 8 bases. The CDR3 contains 14 residues. After removal of 7 bases from V and 8 bases from J, the junction contained 7 bases not matched to a gene. CDR3 DNA: TGTGCCAGCACTATGACAGGGGCGGATTCACCCCTCCACTTT. Encoded protein: CASTMTGADSPLHF.

This clonotype turned up a few times. The junction departs from germline at one end; a sequencing error may be responsible. The chain joins TRBV7-3 to TRBJ2-3; TRBD2 agrees at 8 bases. The germline V gene has CDR1 SGHTA and CDR2 FQGTGA. The CDR3 extends over 15 amino acids. CDR3 nucleotides: TGTGCCAGCAGCCTAACTAGCGGAGCCACAGATACGCAGTATTTT. This sequence encodes CASSLTSGATDTQYF. The full variable domain, in which reference TRBV7-3 and TRBJ2-3 provide the parts outside the CDR3, is GAGVSQTPSNKVTEKGKYVELRCDPISGHTALYWYRQSLGQGPEFLIYFQGTGAADDSGLPNDRFFAVRPEGSVSTLKIQRTERGDSAVYLCASSLTSGATDTQYFGPGTRLTVL.

About this clonotype itself: Being one base from a much bigger clone, this may be a read error. The chain recombines TRBV5-6 with TRBJ1-1, with 8 bases aligning to TRBD1. This CDR3 has 14 amino acids. Germline CDR1 SGHDT, CDR2 YYEEEE. V lost 4 bases, J lost 4 bases, and 6 bases stayed unmatched. The CDR3 DNA reads TGTGCCAGCAGCCCGAGGACAGGGTGCACTGAAGCTTTCTTT. This gives the protein CASSPRTGCTEAFF. The whole variable domain, filled in from reference TRBV5-6 and TRBJ1-1, reads DAGVTQSPTHLIKTRGQQVTLRCSPKSGHDTVSWYQQALGQGPQFIFQYYEEEERQRGNFPDRFSGHQFPNYSSELNVNALLLGDSALYLCASSPRTGCTEAFFGQGTRLTVV.

This clonotype showed up many times. V gene TRBV20-1 combines with J gene TRBJ1-1; the D gene is possibly TRBD1 (5 bases). The V end lost 4 bases, the J end lost 3 bases, and 9 bases lay between the germline ends. The CDR3 extends over 12 amino acids. Per the germline V gene, CDR1 is DFQATT and CDR2 is SNEGSKA (reference sequence). In nucleotides, the CDR3 is TGCAGTGCTACAGGGAGGCACACTGAAGCTTTCTTT. Amino acid sequence: CSATGRHTEAFF.

This clonotype was found many times. The chain recombines TRBV7-9 with TRBJ2-7; 13 positions match TRBD2. This CDR3 spans 13 amino acids. Trimming removed 7 bases from V and 7 bases from J; junction bases left unmatched: 4. Looked up from germline, CDR1 is SEHNR and CDR2 is FQNEAQ (reference sequence). The CDR3 loop reads CASNGLAGVEQYF. As DNA, the CDR3 is TGTGCCAGCAACGGACTAGCGGGAGTTGAGCAGTACTTC.

In this sample, this clonotype turned up many times. J is TRBJ1-1 and V is TRBV6-1; no reliable D call. From germline, CDR1 is MNHNS and CDR2 SASEGT. V lost 0 bases to trimming and J lost 7 bases, with 6 bases between them. CDR3 size: 12 residues. The CDR3 DNA reads TGTGCCAGCAGTGAAGCCCGCAATGAAGCTTTCTTT. Translated: CASSEARNEAFF.

The J gene is TRBJ1-1, the V gene TRBV20-1, with 10 bases lining up with TRBD1. CDR3 length equals 15 residues. The V gene end was trimmed by 0 bases and the J gene end by 1 base; junction bases not matched to a gene: 2. Germline V gene lookup returns CDR1 DFQATT and CDR2 SNEGSKA (reference sequence). In nucleotides, the CDR3 is TGCAGTGCTAGAGACCGGGACAGGGGGAACACTGAAGCTTTCTTT. Protein product: CSARDRDRGNTEAFF.

This clonotype has just a few counts. This rearrangement joins TRBV12-3 or TRBV12-4 to TRBJ1-6; no definite D call. CDR3 length: 10 residues. The ends were cut back, 5 bases at V and 11 bases at J, with 4 bases in the middle. The DNA for the CDR3 is TGTGCCAGCAGTCCGGCACCCCTCCACTTT. It translates to CASSPAPLHF.

The J gene is TRBJ1-2, the V gene TRBV7-9; no firm D call. The CDR3 length is 16 residues. The germline V and J ends were trimmed by 5 bases and 8 bases, with 24 bases remaining between them. Germline V gene sequence: CDR1 SEHNR, CDR2 FQNEAQ (reference sequence). The CDR3 here is CASSLRSGEPGYGYTF. For the CDR3, the DNA is TGTGCCAGCAGCCTAAGATCAGGAGAACCTGGCTACGGCTACACCTTC.

This chain joins TRBV7-2 and TRBJ1-2, with TRBD1 matching 8 bases. CDR3 length equals 15 residues. V dropped 1 base and J dropped 4; count of bases not matched to a gene: 5. The germline CDR1 and CDR2 sequences are SGHTA and FQGNSA. The CDR3 coding sequence is TGTGCCAGCAGCTTAGGTTCGACAGGGGCCTATGGCTACACCTTC. Protein sequence: CASSLGSTGAYGYTF. Full variable domain (outside the CDR3, taken from reference TRBV7-2 and TRBJ1-2): GAGVSQSPSNKVTEKGKDVELRCDPISGHTALYWYRQSLGQGLEFLIYFQGNSAPDKSGLPSDRFSAERTGGSVSTLTIQRTQQEDSAVYLCASSLGSTGAYGYTFGSGTRLTVV.

This chain joins TRBV25-1 and TRBJ2-3; D not certain. V lost 5 bases and J lost 6, with 9 bases in between. The CDR3 has 12 residues. Germline CDR1 reads MGHDK; CDR2 reads SYGVNS. CDR3 in amino acids: CASSSAWDTQYF. CDR3 coding DNA: TGTGCCAGCAGTTCAGCGTGGGATACGCAGTATTTT.

The rearrangement uses TRBV5-1 and TRBJ1-6; possible D gene TRBD1, 5 bases. Trimming stripped 7 bases from V and 8 bases from J, with 13 bases between. The CDR3 consists of 13 residues. Germline V gives CDR1 SGHRS, CDR2 YFSETQ. In nucleotides, the CDR3 is TGCGCCAGCCGCGGGGCGGAGGATTCACCCCTCCACTTT. Translated, it gives CASRGAEDSPLHF.

Comments on this clonotype: Germline is not matched at one junction end, which may reflect a read error. This chain joins TRBV7-2 and TRBJ2-5, with D unresolved. CDR3 length: 16 residues. Germline assignment: CDR1 SGHTA and CDR2 FQGNSA. The CDR3 sequence: CASSRAPGRRRETQNF. CDR3 bases: TGTGCCAGCAGCCGTGCCCCCGGAAGACGCCGAGAGACCCAGAACTTC.

The V gene is TRBV5-1, the J gene TRBJ1-2; the D gene is possibly TRBD1 (5 bases). The CDR3 length is 12 residues. V lost 8 bases, J lost 5 bases, and 13 bases lay in between. Germline assignment: CDR1 SGHRS and CDR2 YFSETQ. CDR3 sequence reads: CARGGVLYGYTF. DNA for the CDR3: TGCGCCAGGGGGGGGGTCCTTTATGGCTACACCTTC.

This chain joins TRBV9 and TRBJ2-5, with 11 bases identical to TRBD1. The CDR3 contains 16 residues. Trimming took 5 bases from V and 4 from J; bases not matched to a gene: 10. The germline V gene has CDR1 SGDLS and CDR2 YYNGEE. CDR3 protein: CASSGAGDRGVETQYF. The CDR3 DNA reads as TGTGCCAGCAGTGGCGCAGGGGACAGGGGGGTAGAGACCCAGTACTTC.

This clonotype was picked up one time. The gene calls are TRBV29-1 and TRBJ2-5, with D possibly matching TRBD2 (5 bases). CDR3 length: 13 residues. V lost 8 bases to trimming and J lost 2 bases, with 15 bases between them. Germline V gene lookup returns CDR1 SQVTM and CDR2 ANQGSEA. This CDR3 is CSLGWEKQETQYF. CDR3 sequence (DNA): TGCAGCTTAGGGTGGGAGAAGCAAGAGACCCAGTACTTC.

This clonotype was seen many times. The chain combines TRBV2 with TRBJ1-5; D not certain. The V gene's germline CDR1 is SNHLY and CDR2 FYNNEI. V lost 2 bases and J 14 bases, leaving 16 bases between the germline ends. The CDR3 runs to 13 residues. The CDR3 sequence is CASSEISSGFEHF. CDR3 nucleotide sequence: TGTGCCAGCAGTGAAATCTCATCGGGGTTCGAGCATTTT.

This clonotype came up a few times. V and J are TRBV3-1 and TRBJ2-5, with 10 positions matching TRBD2. Trimming took 0 bases from V and 1 from J; bases not matched to a gene: 5. The CDR3 contains 17 residues. The germline gives CDR1 LGHDT, CDR2 YNNKEL (reference sequence). This CDR3 is CASSQDPSGGAQETQYF. The DNA for the CDR3 is TGTGCCAGCAGCCAAGATCCTAGCGGGGGAGCCCAAGAGACCCAGTACTTC.